The present TCR beta chain was sequenced within a study of T cells after yellow fever vaccination. Study-wide points: The CD4 compartment and the CD8 compartment contained a small share of clonotypes in common.

The germline V and J ends were trimmed by 0 bases and 13 bases, with 16 bases remaining between them. Germline lookup yields CDR1 MNHEY and CDR2 SVGAGI. The CDR3 loop spans 15 amino acids. TCRdb re-called the 5' RACE reads with MiXCR, one entry per CDR3 protein. The profile shows about 340,000 distinct CDR3 sequences, roughly 8.7% of them singletons. The sample holds many counts of this clonotype. Its antigen is undetermined. This chain uses TRBV6-5 with TRBJ1-6; the D is unclear. Sequencing was performed on PBMCs, taken on the day of the first yellow fever vaccination. The origin of this receptor is a man in his late teens or twenties who received the YFV17D yellow fever vaccine. The CDR3 spells CASSYSSGHKGPLHF. The CDR3 DNA is TGTGCCAGCAGTTACTCGTCTGGGCACAAAGGGCCCCTCCACTTT.